These T cell receptor beta chains were read from a single sample in a study of radiotherapy plus CTLA-4 blockade in lung cancer. This table comes from immunoSEQ multiplex PCR, and its TCRdb copy is limited to in-frame clones, with some not included. The sample lists roughly 100,000 clones, under 90% occurring once. Sequences were derived from peripheral blood, sampled from a patient treated with radiotherapy plus ipilimumab. The receptor source for this set is a human donor with non-small cell lung cancer that progressed on radiotherapy plus ipilimumab. Some clones in this sample may be carry-over from other donors' samples. CDR3s include the opening cysteine and the closing phenylalanine or tryptophan. The order of the fields is V gene, CDR3 length, clone size, J gene, D gene, CDR3 DNA, CDR3 protein. A D gene is named only where the DNA matches it firmly. Rows may omit the clone size; those that give it use once, few, many or a size class.

TRBV29-1	13	-	TRBJ1-6	TRBD1	TGCAGCGTCGGACAGGCGATGAATTCACCCCTCCACTTT	CSVGQAMNSPLHF
TRBV4-2	15	-	TRBJ2-1	TRBD2	TGTGCCAGCAGCCAAGAGGGACTAGCGGGGGGGCTAATGTTCTTC	CASSQEGLAGGLMFF
TRBV7-3	14	-	TRBJ2-3	TRBD2	TGTGCCAGCAGACAAAACCCGGGACTAGGGACGGTCTATTTT	CASRQNPGLGTVYF
TRBV6-1	13	-	TRBJ2-1	TRBD2	TGTGCCGACAGACTAGCGGGGGGCAATGAGCAGTTCTTC	CADRLAGGNEQFF
TRBV6-5	13	-	TRBJ2-3	-	TGTGCCAGCAGTACTTGGGGTGAAGATACGCAGTATTTT	CASSTWGEDTQYF
TRBV6-1	15	-	TRBJ1-5	-	TGTGCCAGCAGCGGGCTCCGGGACAGCAATCAGCCCCAGCATTTT	CASSGLRDSNQPQHF
TRBV18	16	few	TRBJ1-3	-	TGTGCCAGCTCACCACAGACTTTACTAAGTGGAAACACCATATATTTT	CASSPQTLLSGNTIYF
TRBV5-6	11	-	TRBJ2-3	-	TGTGCCAGCAGCTCCACAGATACGCAGTATTTT	CASSSTDTQYF
TRBV7-2	13	-	TRBJ1-5	-	TGTGCCAGCAGCATTAAGGCGGGACAGCCCCAGCATTTT	CASSIKAGQPQHF
TRBV7-2	18	-	TRBJ2-3	TRBD2	TGTGCCAGCAGCCATGACTTAGCGGGGGGCCGTAGCACAGATACGCAGTATTTT	CASSHDLAGGRSTDTQYF